Listed below are T cell receptor beta chains from one sample, sequenced in a study of T-cell memory formation after mild COVID-19. TCRdb passed the 5' RACE reads through MiXCR, listing each CDR3 protein once. The table lists fewer than 450,000 distinct CDR3 sequences, 20% to 25% of them singletons, with around 12% in the top ten. The sequenced sample consisted of PBMCs or a T cell subset sorted from them (not recorded which). These TCRs come from an adult woman who had mild COVID-19 (a few samples of this study predate the infection). Cell type and time point are not known. CDR3s include the opening cysteine and the closing phenylalanine or tryptophan.

J gene: TRBJ1-5
V gene: TRBV9
CDR3 protein: CASSQQGAFNQPQHF

J gene: TRBJ2-7
V gene: TRBV18
CDR3 protein: CASSPWSGTGGAFEQYF

J gene: TRBJ2-7
V gene: TRBV2
CDR3 protein: CASQGQYYEQYF

J gene: TRBJ2-2
V gene: TRBV6-5
CDR3 protein: CASSWGTSGDTGELFF

J gene: TRBJ1-2
V gene: TRBV19
CDR3 protein: CASSRDRVGNYGYTF

J gene: TRBJ2-1
V gene: TRBV30
CDR3 protein: CAWTPSASGEQFF

J gene: TRBJ2-1
V gene: TRBV7-9
CDR3 protein: CASSPREVYNEQFF

J gene: TRBJ1-6
V gene: TRBV5-4
CDR3 protein: CASSLVGNYNSPLHF

J gene: TRBJ2-1
V gene: TRBV9
CDR3 protein: CASSGVHGLAGLNEQFF

J gene: TRBJ1-1
V gene: TRBV7-3
CDR3 protein: CASRQGIDTEAFF

J gene: TRBJ1-3
V gene: TRBV14
CDR3 protein: CASSRHLPGSGNTIYF

J gene: TRBJ2-7
V gene: TRBV6-2/TRBV6-3
CDR3 protein: CASSDTDSYEQYF

J gene: TRBJ1-2
V gene: TRBV9
CDR3 protein: CASSVDGSANYGYTF

J gene: TRBJ1-1
V gene: TRBV7-2
CDR3 protein: CASSSSPGVPEAFF

J gene: TRBJ1-5
V gene: TRBV5-1
CDR3 protein: CASSLGGVYSNQPQHF

J gene: TRBJ2-1
V gene: TRBV20-1
CDR3 protein: CSARARTGQYNEQFF

J gene: TRBJ2-2
V gene: TRBV3-1
CDR3 protein: CASTEGQGWNTGELFF

J gene: TRBJ1-3
V gene: TRBV24-1
CDR3 protein: CATSSGRGSGNTIYF

J gene: TRBJ2-1
V gene: TRBV5-1
CDR3 protein: CASSLNPSTGYHEQFF

J gene: TRBJ2-1
V gene: TRBV5-3
CDR3 protein: CARNQSRHSYNEQFF

J gene: TRBJ2-1
V gene: TRBV11-2
CDR3 protein: CASSFDRAGNEQFF

J gene: TRBJ2-4
V gene: TRBV23-1
CDR3 protein: CASSQWKIWAALRGDTKNIQYF

J gene: TRBJ2-1
V gene: TRBV7-9
CDR3 protein: CASSPDLAGEQFF

J gene: TRBJ1-2
V gene: TRBV12-3/TRBV12-4
CDR3 protein: CASRGGDYGYTF

J gene: TRBJ2-2
V gene: TRBV5-4
CDR3 protein: CASSLWQGRAGELFF

J gene: TRBJ2-1
V gene: TRBV27
CDR3 protein: CASSPLAGSRNEQFF

J gene: TRBJ2-7
V gene: TRBV9
CDR3 protein: CASSVGGEQYF

J gene: TRBJ1-1
V gene: TRBV10-3
CDR3 protein: CAITGTGGTEAFF

J gene: TRBJ2-7
V gene: TRBV9
CDR3 protein: CASSVGAESYEQYF

J gene: TRBJ2-1
V gene: TRBV7-7
CDR3 protein: CASSLERGGGSYNEQFF

J gene: TRBJ1-5
V gene: TRBV6-5
CDR3 protein: CASSYSENQPQHF

J gene: TRBJ1-6
V gene: TRBV5-1
CDR3 protein: CASSLYGPGNSPLHF

J gene: TRBJ2-3
V gene: TRBV24-1
CDR3 protein: CATSDIRVDHRYF